This TCR beta chain derives from a study of read filtering for tumor transcriptome and immune sequencing. Of note for this clonotype: One junction end disagrees with the germline gene, perhaps due to a read error.

This library used 300 to 500 ng RNA and molecular barcoded adaptors spanning alpha/delta and beta/gamma chains. Each CDR3 protein gets one entry after TCRdb re-called the reads with MiXCR. In the table there are 90,000 or so distinct CDR3 sequences, 20% to 25% of which are singletons. Germline-derived CDR1 and CDR2 are SEHNR and FQNEAQ (reference sequence). This CDR3 has 16 amino acids. The TCR comes from a donor at least 40 years old with multiple myeloma. Sequenced sample: a population of CD138-negative cells sorted from bone marrow. The rearrangement links TRBV7-9 to TRBJ1-1; the D is unclear. In DNA form, the CDR3 reads TGTGCCAGCAGCCCCAGTGTGGTTATCTTCGACACTGAAGCTTACTTT. Translating it yields CASSPSVVIFDTEAYF.